These 10 T cell receptor beta chains were all obtained from the same sample, sequenced in a study of memory CD4+ T cells and cytomegalovirus serostatus. Profiling relied on immunoSEQ multiplex PCR, and the TCRdb table lists in-frame clones only, not all of them. The data hold 25,000 to 30,000 clones, with approximately 80% observed a single time. The sort gate was single viable CD3+CD4+CD8-CD45RO+ cells for memory CD4+ T cells. The specimen was memory CD4+ T cells from blood. These receptors were obtained from an adult in good health and CMV-seronegative.

This chain connects TRBV2 to TRBJ2-7; 7 bases align to TRBD2. V lost 11 bases, J lost 2 bases, and 6 bases stayed unmatched. CDR1 is SNHLY and CDR2 is FYNNEI in the germline V gene. The CDR3 runs to 12 residues. The chain's CDR3 is CAGAGRTYEQYF. The CDR3 region has the DNA TGTGCCGGAGCGGGGCGTACCTACGAGCAGTACTTC. The entire variable domain, with the rest obtained from reference TRBV2 and TRBJ2-7, is as follows: EPEVTQTPSHQVTQMGQEVILRCVPISNHLYFYWYRQILGQKVEFLVSFYNNEISEKSEIFDDQFSVERPDGSNFTLKIRSTKLEDSAMYFCAGAGRTYEQYFGPGTRLTVT.

This clone was detected only once. The chain links TRBV19 to TRBJ2-1; 14 bases agree with TRBD2. In germline, CDR1 is LNHDA, CDR2 SQIVND (reference sequence). The CDR3 totals 18 residues. The V and J ends lost 5 bases and 8 bases, in that order; junction bases with no gene match: 14. DNA for the CDR3: TGTGCCAGTAGTCTCCGCCAGACTAGCGGGAGGGTATTGGATGAGCAGTTCTTC. Amino acid sequence: CASSLRQTSGRVLDEQFF.

The chain links TRBV6-5 to TRBJ1-4; D remains ambiguous. The CDR3 has 12 residues. Trimming removed 4 bases at V and 4 bases at J, with 4 bases between. Looked up from germline, CDR1 is MNHEY and CDR2 is SVGAGI. The DNA for the CDR3 is TGTGCCAGCAGTTCGATTAATGAAAAACTGTTTTTT. Protein product: CASSSINEKLFF.

V usage is TRBV7-3 and J usage is TRBJ2-5; no firm D call. Per germline, CDR1 SGHTA and CDR2 FQGTGA. V was clipped by 7 bases and J by 2 bases, with 5 bases between them. The CDR3 has 11 amino acids. DNA of the CDR3: TGTGCCAGCACTGTGCAAGAGACCCAGTACTTC. It yields the protein CASTVQETQYF.

As concerns this clone: Within the sample, other DNA sequences also encode this same CDR3. The chain combines TRBV7-2 with TRBJ1-3; the match to TRBD1 covers 9 bases. Germline V gives CDR1 SGHTA, CDR2 FQGNSA. This CDR3 is 14 amino acids long. Trimming at V came to 3 bases and at J to 4 bases, leaving 1 base not matched to a gene. The CDR3 DNA sequence: TGTGCCAGCAGCTTGACAGGGGGAGGAAACACCATATATTTT. Translation gives CASSLTGGGNTIYF.

The chain has TRBV5-6 and TRBJ2-1; 10 nucleotides line up with TRBD1. CDR3 size: 14 residues. The V gene's germline CDR1 is SGHDT and CDR2 YYEEEE. The J segment lost 15 bases and the V segment lost 2 bases, leaving 11 bases of the junction unmatched. The CDR3 DNA is TGTGCCAGCAGCTTTAGGACAGGGGGTTTAGGAGGGTTCTTC. It encodes CASSFRTGGLGGFF.

In this sample, this clone turned up a few times. This rearrangement joins TRBV4-1 to TRBJ2-5; 9 bases line up with TRBD2. Germline CDR1 and CDR2: MGHRA and YSYEKL. The CDR3 spans 15 residues. J lost 4 bases, V lost 3 bases, and 6 bases had no gene match. DNA of the CDR3: TGCGCCAGCAGCCAGGGACTAGCAGGGACAGAGACCCAGTACTTC. This translates into CASSQGLAGTETQYF.

V gene TRBV18 combines with J gene TRBJ2-1, with a weak D call TRBD2 (5 bases). V gave up 3 bases and J gave up 0 bases, with 9 bases separating them. The CDR3 is made up of 15 amino acids. In germline, CDR1 is KGHSH, CDR2 LQKENI. CDR3 DNA sequence: TGTGCCAGCTCACCCCCGGGGAGCTCCTACAATGAGCAGTTCTTC. This translates into CASSPPGSSYNEQFF.

V and J are TRBV9 and TRBJ1-1; a possible D gene is TRBD1 (6 bases). This CDR3 is 16 amino acids long. V lost 1 base to trimming and J lost 2 bases, with 15 bases between them. Germline CDR1 and CDR2: SGDLS and YYNGEE. The DNA for the CDR3 is TGTGCCAGCAGCGTAAGAGGGAACGGGGGCAACACTGAAGCTTTCTTT. Its protein is CASSVRGNGGNTEAFF.

The rearrangement links TRBV18 to TRBJ2-3; 8 bases line up with TRBD2. The germline CDR1 and CDR2 sequences are KGHSH and LQKENI. The CDR3 spans 15 residues. Trimming at V came to 2 bases and at J to 6 bases, leaving 7 bases not matched to a gene. CDR3 DNA: TGTGCCAGCTCACCAGCTAGCGGGCAATCGGATACGCAGTATTTT. This gives the protein CASSPASGQSDTQYF.